This is a list of T cell receptor beta chains from one sample in a study of cytomegalovirus exposure and HLA in healthy donors. Assay used: immunoSEQ multiplex PCR; TCRdb lists only in-frame clones, some missing. The table has some 54,000 clones, 75% to 95% seen once. The sequencing sample was made of PBMCs. These receptors were obtained from a man aged 18-30 years in good health and CMV-seronegative. CDR3s include the opening cysteine and the closing phenylalanine or tryptophan. Fields, in order: V gene, J gene, clone size, D gene, CDR3 protein, CDR3 DNA. The D gene is left open where the match is weak. Size is omitted from some rows. Given values are once, few, many or a class for expanded clones.

V: TRBV20-1; J: TRBJ1-1; size: NA; D: NA; CDR3: CSARETVEAFF; DNA: TGCAGTGCTAGAGAGACAGTTGAAGCTTTCTTT
V: TRBV7-8; J: TRBJ2-5; size: NA; D: TRBD1; CDR3: CASSLDGTGVLETQYF; DNA: TGTGCCAGCAGCTTAGATGGGACAGGGGTGCTAGAGACCCAGTACTTC
V: TRBV28; J: TRBJ2-7; size: NA; D: TRBD1; CDR3: CASRLGGTGSYEQYF; DNA: TGTGCCAGCAGACTGGGCGGGACAGGGTCATACGAGCAGTACTTC
V: TRBV7-9; J: TRBJ2-1; size: NA; D: NA; CDR3: CASSLDIRVRNEQFF; DNA: TGTGCCAGCAGCTTAGATATTCGGGTTCGTAATGAGCAGTTCTTC
V: TRBV29-1; J: TRBJ1-4; size: NA; D: NA; CDR3: CSVGGGPEKLFF; DNA: TGCAGCGTGGGCGGGGGCCCAGAAAAACTGTTTTTT
V: TRBV2; J: TRBJ1-5; size: NA; D: NA; CDR3: CASSPSSDQPQHF; DNA: TGTGCCAGCAGCCCGAGTTCTGATCAGCCCCAGCATTTT
V: TRBV15; J: TRBJ1-5; size: NA; D: NA; CDR3: CATSRDNYSNQPQHF; DNA: TGTGCCACCAGCCGCGACAATTATAGCAATCAGCCCCAGCATTTT
V: TRBV13; J: TRBJ2-7; size: few; D: TRBD2; CDR3: CASSLRGDSQSSEQYF; DNA: TGTGCCAGCAGCTTACGGGGGGACTCCCAGTCAAGTGAGCAGTACTTC
V: TRBV7-2; J: TRBJ1-3; size: NA; D: NA; CDR3: CASSLWASRNTIYF; DNA: TGTGCCAGCAGCTTATGGGCTTCTAGAAACACCATATATTTT
V: TRBV2; J: TRBJ1-3; size: NA; D: NA; CDR3: CASSRSEVSGNTIYF; DNA: TGTGCCAGCAGTCGTTCAGAAGTATCTGGAAACACCATATATTTT
V: TRBV6-1; J: TRBJ1-5; size: NA; D: NA; CDR3: CASVDTQHQPQHF; DNA: TGTGCCAGCGTGGACACCCAACATCAGCCCCAGCATTTT
V: TRBV19; J: TRBJ2-7; size: NA; D: TRBD2; CDR3: CASSTLANYEQYF; DNA: TGTGCCAGTAGTACACTAGCGAACTACGAGCAGTACTTC
V: TRBV5-5; J: TRBJ2-3; size: NA; D: NA; CDR3: CASSLAPQLTDTQYF; DNA: TGTGCCAGCAGCTTGGCACCCCAACTCACAGATACGCAGTATTTT
V: TRBV6-4; J: TRBJ2-3; size: NA; D: NA; CDR3: CASSDAAGQDTQYF; DNA: TGTGCCAGCAGTGACGCGGCAGGGCAAGATACGCAGTATTTT
V: TRBV4-1; J: TRBJ2-7; size: once; D: TRBD1; CDR3: CASSQAPGQYYEQYF; DNA: TGCGCCAGCAGCCAAGCCCCGGGACAGTACTACGAGCAGTACTTC
V: TRBV5-6; J: TRBJ2-7; size: NA; D: TRBD1; CDR3: CASSYTGTGYHEQYF; DNA: TGTGCCAGCAGCTACACCGGGACAGGGTACCACGAGCAGTACTTC
V: TRBV11-1; J: TRBJ2-7; size: NA; D: NA; CDR3: CASSLIGSGGEQYF; DNA: TGTGCCAGCAGCTTAATTGGTTCGGGCGGGGAGCAGTACTTC
V: TRBV15; J: TRBJ2-5; size: NA; D: NA; CDR3: CATSRVSSRETQYF; DNA: TGTGCCACCAGCAGAGTGAGTAGCCGAGAGACCCAGTACTTC
V: TRBV7-9; J: TRBJ2-7; size: NA; D: NA; CDR3: CASGGGPGQYF; DNA: TGTGCCAGCGGGGGCGGGCCGGGACAGTACTTC
V: TRBV19; J: TRBJ1-2; size: NA; D: NA; CDR3: CASRSRDYGYTF; DNA: TGTGCCAGTCGAAGCAGGGACTATGGCTACACCTTC
V: TRBV4-2; J: TRBJ2-3; size: once; D: TRBD2; CDR3: CASSQVWGGETPDTQYF; DNA: TGTGCCAGCAGCCAAGTTTGGGGGGGAGAGACCCCAGATACGCAGTATTTT
V: TRBV11-3; J: TRBJ1-3; size: NA; D: NA; CDR3: CASSLTGIGSGNTIYF; DNA: TGTGCCAGCAGCTTAACGGGGATCGGCTCTGGAAACACCATATATTTT
V: TRBV25-1; J: TRBJ2-1; size: once; D: TRBD2; CDR3: CASSEKREGPEQFF; DNA: TGTGCCAGCAGTGAAAAGCGGGAGGGCCCTGAGCAGTTCTTC
V: TRBV2; J: TRBJ2-7; size: NA; D: NA; CDR3: CASSGGRHEQYF; DNA: TGTGCCAGCAGCGGGGGAAGGCACGAGCAGTACTTC
V: TRBV18; J: TRBJ2-2; size: few; D: NA; CDR3: CASSPKGGAGATGELFF; DNA: TGTGCCAGCTCACCAAAAGGAGGGGCCGGGGCCACCGGGGAGCTGTTTTTT
V: TRBV6-5; J: TRBJ2-2; size: NA; D: NA; CDR3: CASKGVTVNSGELFF; DNA: TGTGCCAGCAAAGGGGTGACAGTGAATTCCGGGGAGCTGTTTTTT
V: TRBV5-1; J: TRBJ2-2; size: NA; D: TRBD1; CDR3: CASTTKTGGTGELFF; DNA: TGCGCCAGCACCACCAAGACAGGGGGCACCGGGGAGCTGTTTTTT
V: TRBV7-2; J: TRBJ2-5; size: NA; D: TRBD2; CDR3: CASSSGLAGAGQARTQYF; DNA: TGTGCCAGCAGCTCGGGACTAGCGGGGGCAGGCCAGGCTAGGACCCAGTACTTC
V: TRBV18; J: TRBJ2-7; size: NA; D: TRBD2; CDR3: CASSQGLAAEQYF; DNA: TGTGCCAGCTCCCAGGGACTAGCGGCCGAGCAGTACTTC
V: TRBV6-1; J: TRBJ1-2; size: NA; D: NA; CDR3: CASRGAANYGYTF; DNA: TGTGCCAGCAGGGGGGCAGCTAACTATGGCTACACCTTC
V: TRBV18; J: TRBJ2-3; size: NA; D: TRBD2; CDR3: CASSRLAGSKDTQYF; DNA: TGTGCCTCTTCTCGACTAGCGGGATCAAAAGATACGCAGTATTTT
V: TRBV28; J: TRBJ2-2; size: NA; D: NA; CDR3: CASSLSPNTGELFF; DNA: TGTGCCAGCAGTTTGAGTCCGAACACCGGGGAGCTGTTTTTT
V: TRBV29-1; J: TRBJ2-1; size: NA; D: NA; CDR3: CSVEEARLTGVLGEQFF; DNA: TGCAGCGTTGAGGAAGCCCGACTGACGGGAGTCTTAGGTGAGCAGTTCTTC
V: TRBV5-1; J: TRBJ2-1; size: NA; D: TRBD2; CDR3: CASSLIISGGYEQFF; DNA: TGCGCCAGCAGCTTAATTATAAGCGGGGGCTATGAGCAGTTCTTC
V: TRBV18; J: TRBJ2-5; size: NA; D: TRBD1; CDR3: CASSPDRGYFETQYF; DNA: TGTGCCAGCTCACCGGACAGGGGGTATTTTGAGACCCAGTACTTC
V: TRBV27; J: TRBJ2-7; size: once; D: TRBD1; CDR3: CASSDRGGYEQYF; DNA: TGTGCCAGCAGCGACAGGGGTGGTTACGAGCAGTACTTC
V: TRBV19; J: TRBJ1-1; size: NA; D: NA; CDR3: CASSFGQTEAFF; DNA: TGTGCCAGTAGTTTCGGACAGACTGAAGCTTTCTTT
V: TRBV14; J: TRBJ2-1; size: NA; D: NA; CDR3: CASSQADGGSYNEQFF; DNA: TGTGCCAGCAGCCAAGCGGACGGGGGATCCTACAATGAGCAGTTCTTC
V: TRBV6-1; J: TRBJ1-2; size: NA; D: NA; CDR3: CASESPVANYGYTF; DNA: TGTGCCAGCGAATCTCCCGTAGCTAACTATGGCTACACCTTC
V: TRBV5-1; J: TRBJ1-1; size: NA; D: NA; CDR3: CASSGVGVGTEAFF; DNA: TGCGCCAGCAGCGGAGTAGGGGTTGGCACTGAAGCTTTCTTT
V: TRBV6-6; J: TRBJ2-1; size: NA; D: NA; CDR3: CASISESSYNEQFF; DNA: TGTGCCAGCATTAGCGAGAGCTCCTACAATGAGCAGTTCTTC
V: TRBV10-2; J: TRBJ2-7; size: once; D: TRBD1; CDR3: CASSRAGGYEQYF; DNA: TGCGCCAGCAGTCGGGCAGGGGGCTACGAGCAGTACTTC
V: TRBV14; J: TRBJ1-2; size: NA; D: TRBD1; CDR3: CASSQDRGFYGYTF; DNA: TGTGCCAGCAGCCAGGACAGGGGATTCTATGGCTACACCTTC
V: TRBV5-1; J: TRBJ2-1; size: NA; D: TRBD2; CDR3: CASSQLLAGGLPSYNEQFF; DNA: TGCGCCAGCAGCCAGCTCCTAGCGGGAGGACTTCCCTCCTACAATGAGCAGTTCTTC
V: TRBV28; J: TRBJ2-5; size: NA; D: NA; CDR3: CASSLFSHNQETQYF; DNA: TGTGCCAGCAGTTTATTTTCTCACAACCAAGAGACCCAGTACTTC
V: TRBV2; J: TRBJ1-2; size: NA; D: NA; CDR3: CASTMNRAGASYGYTF; DNA: TGTGCCAGCACCATGAACCGGGCAGGGGCCTCCTATGGCTACACCTTC
V: TRBV4-1; J: TRBJ1-1; size: NA; D: NA; CDR3: CASSQGGVEAFF; DNA: TGCGCCAGCAGCCAGGGAGGGGTTGAAGCTTTCTTT
V: TRBV29-1; J: TRBJ1-1; size: NA; D: NA; CDR3: CSVEYRAGTEAFF; DNA: TGCAGCGTTGAATACAGGGCAGGTACTGAAGCTTTCTTT
V: TRBV19; J: TRBJ1-1; size: NA; D: TRBD1; CDR3: CASSLGQGVFTEAFF; DNA: TGTGCCAGTAGCTTGGGACAGGGGGTGTTTACTGAAGCTTTCTTT
V: TRBV19; J: TRBJ1-5; size: NA; D: NA; CDR3: CASRLTGSNSNQPQHF; DNA: TGTGCCAGTAGACTGACAGGATCAAACAGCAATCAGCCCCAGCATTTT
V: TRBV2; J: TRBJ2-1; size: once; D: NA; CDR3: CASSEAYYNEQFF; DNA: TGTGCCAGCAGTGAAGCCTATTACAATGAGCAGTTCTTC
V: TRBV5-5; J: TRBJ1-4; size: NA; D: NA; CDR3: CASSLDSLRSEKLFF; DNA: TGTGCCAGCAGCTTGGACAGCCTCAGAAGTGAAAAACTGTTTTTT